Below, 24 T cell receptor beta chains from the same sample are listed, as sequenced in a study of cytomegalovirus exposure and HLA in healthy donors listed by TCRdb under 2017. Libraries were built with the immunoSEQ multiplex PCR assay. For the multiplex PCR, a mixture combining 60 forward primers for TCR Vbeta segments and 13 reverse primers for TCR Jbeta segments was used. In TCRdb, the immuneACCESS table is reduced to in-frame sequences with V and J assigned. These tables do not hold every clone; where another copy was compared, an unresolved V gene accounts for under half, and the others remain unexplained. The sample table shows around 140,000 clones, and approximately 82% are seen once. The biggest ten clones account for 1.5% of the sample. Source material: PBMCs. The receptor set was obtained from a man aged 35-49 years in good health and CMV-seronegative.

This clone was recorded only once. The rearrangement uses TRBV25-1 and TRBJ2-3, with 7 bases fitting TRBD2. CDR3 size: 15 residues. After removal of 7 bases from V and 5 bases from J, the junction contained 12 bases not matched to a gene. The germline V gene encodes CDR1 MGHDK and CDR2 SYGVNS. CDR3 sequence reads: CASTPGGGSKDTQYF. The CDR3 coding sequence is TGTGCCAGCACCCCAGGCGGGGGAAGTAAAGATACGCAGTATTTT. Full variable domain (outside the CDR3, taken from reference TRBV25-1 and TRBJ2-3): EADIYQTPRYLVIGTGKKITLECSQTMGHDKMYWYQQDPGMELHLIHYSYGVNSTEKGDLSSESTVSRIRTEHFPLTLESARPSHTSQYLCASTPGGGSKDTQYFGPGTRLTVL.

This clone was seen only a few times. CDR3 sequence reads: CASSRGGTVGQYF. The CDR3 DNA reads TGTGCCAGCAGCCGGGGGGGTACTGTTGGGCAGTACTTC. The J gene is TRBJ2-7, the V gene TRBV5-5; 8 positions agree with TRBD2. Germline CDR1 reads SGHKS; CDR2 reads YYEKEE (reference sequence). V shed 4 bases and J 9 bases; nucleotides not matched to a gene: 9. The CDR3 consists of 13 residues.

V gene TRBV29-1 combines with J gene TRBJ2-1, with a tentative D call TRBD1 (6 bases). CDR3 length equals 13 residues. The germline V gene encodes CDR1 SQVTM and CDR2 ANQGSEA. In nucleotides, the CDR3 is TGCACCAGCGTAGGGGGTCCATACAATGAGCAGTTCTTC. Protein product: CTSVGGPYNEQFF.

The chain recombines TRBV7-9 with TRBJ1-2, with 10 bases matching TRBD1. Germline V gene data show CDR1 as SEHNR and CDR2 as FQNEAQ (reference sequence). The ends lost 3 bases at V and 3 bases at J; junction bases unmatched: 4. The CDR3 sequence is 15 residues long. CDR3 loop: CASSFGTGEHYGYTF. CDR3 sequence (DNA): TGTGCCAGCAGCTTCGGGACAGGGGAACACTATGGCTACACCTTC.

The V call is TRBV5-4, the J call TRBJ2-7; 7 nucleotides match TRBD1. The CDR3 has 14 residues. V shed 3 bases and J 3 bases; nucleotides not matched to a gene: 6. Germline V gene data show CDR1 as SGHNT and CDR2 as YYREEE (reference sequence). Here the CDR3 reads CASSWAGQDYEQYF. The CDR3 DNA reads as TGTGCCAGCAGCTGGGCCGGACAGGACTACGAGCAGTACTTC. The full variable domain, rest sourced from reference TRBV5-4 and TRBJ2-7, is ETGVTQSPTHLIKTRGQQVTLRCSSQSGHNTVSWYQQALGQGPQFIFQYYREEENGRGNFPPRFSGLQFPNYSSELNVNALELDDSALYLCASSWAGQDYEQYFGPGTRLTVT.

With respect to this clone: Other nucleotide sequences from this sample produce the same CDR3. This rearrangement joins TRBV7-3 to TRBJ1-1, with D tentatively TRBD1 (5 bases). V was shortened by 5 bases and J by 1 base, with 8 bases between the two germline ends. CDR1 and CDR2 (germline): SGHTA, FQGTGA. This CDR3 spans 13 amino acids. This CDR3 reads CASSLGQNTEAFF. CDR3 coding DNA: TGTGCCAGCAGCCTTGGACAGAACACTGAAGCTTTCTTT. The full variable domain, with the rest looked up from reference TRBV7-3 and TRBJ1-1, is GAGVSQTPSNKVTEKGKYVELRCDPISGHTALYWYRQSLGQGPEFLIYFQGTGAADDSGLPNDRFFAVRPEGSVSTLKIQRTERGDSAVYLCASSLGQNTEAFFGQGTRLTVV.

The J gene is TRBJ1-1, the V gene TRBV6-5, with TRBD1 as a possible D gene (5 bases). V was shortened by 2 bases and J by 3 bases, with 10 bases between the two germline ends. This CDR3 region has 14 residues. Germline-derived CDR1 and CDR2 are MNHEY and SVGAGI. In nucleotides, the CDR3 is TGTGCCAGCAGTTACGTTGACAGCGACACTGAAGCTTTCTTT. Protein: CASSYVDSDTEAFF.

The rearrangement links TRBV7-3 to TRBJ2-2; 9 bases align to TRBD2. The CDR3 runs to 17 residues. Germline V lookup: CDR1 SGHTA, CDR2 FQGTGA. With V trimmed by 6 bases and J by 1 base, 9 bases remained unmatched. CDR3 residues: CASSPHMTSGNTGELFF. In nucleotides, the CDR3 is TGTGCCAGCAGTCCTCACATGACTAGCGGGAACACCGGGGAGCTGTTTTTT.

This chain connects TRBV7-2 to TRBJ1-1; the D is unclear. With 5 bases removed from V and 9 bases from J, the gap between germline ends came to 16 bases. This CDR3 has 13 residues. Germline V lookup: CDR1 SGHTA, CDR2 FQGNSA. Written as DNA, the CDR3 is TGTGCCAGCAGCCGATTCGTCCGGGAAAAAGCTTTCTTT. This gives the protein CASSRFVREKAFF.

Only one count was recorded for this clone. V usage is TRBV25-1 and J usage is TRBJ2-3, with 9 bases matching TRBD1. Germline values: CDR1 MGHDK, CDR2 SYGVNS. Germline trimming cut 1 base from V and 1 base from J; bases unmatched to any gene: 6. The CDR3 loop spans 17 amino acids. The CDR3 nucleotides read TGTGCCAGCAGTGAATTTATCCGGGACAGGGGCACAGATACGCAGTATTTT. Translated: CASSEFIRDRGTDTQYF.

The chain combines TRBV7-2 with TRBJ2-7; D gene unclear. V lost 1 base and J 1 base, leaving 8 bases between the germline ends. This CDR3 contains 14 residues. CDR1 SGHTA and CDR2 FQGNSA come from the germline V gene. CDR3 DNA: TGTGCCAGCAGCTTAGAAGTCAGTTCCTACGAGCAGTACTTC. Protein: CASSLEVSSYEQYF.

J is TRBJ1-5 and V is TRBV28, with D tentatively TRBD1 (5 bases). V lost 6 bases and J 7 bases, leaving 19 bases between the germline ends. Germline V gives CDR1 MDHEN, CDR2 SYDVKM. CDR3 length: 15 amino acids. The CDR3 sequence: CASSPTLEGSQPQHF. The CDR3 DNA is TGTGCCAGCAGCCCTACTCTGGAGGGGTCACAGCCCCAGCATTTT.

This clone has a single count. This rearrangement joins TRBV5-6 to TRBJ2-7, with 9 bases fitting TRBD1. The CDR3 covers 15 residues. V shed 4 bases and J 4 bases; nucleotides not matched to a gene: 9. Germline V CDR1 and CDR2: SGHDT, YYEEEE. The CDR3 reads CASSPLDRGSYEQYF. CDR3 in DNA: TGTGCCAGCAGCCCACTGGACAGGGGCTCGTACGAGCAGTACTTC.

About this clone: The same CDR3 can be traced to other DNA sequences in this sample. This chain uses TRBV10-3 with TRBJ2-7; D is ambiguous. Trimming removed 4 bases from V and 4 bases from J, with 5 bases in between. Germline V CDR1 and CDR2: ENHRY, SYGVKD. The CDR3 is 11 amino acids. The CDR3 loop is CAISAEYEQYF. DNA for the CDR3: TGTGCCATCAGTGCTGAGTACGAGCAGTACTTC.

The chain has TRBV29-1 and TRBJ2-1; D not certain. Deletions cut 7 bases from V and 5 bases from J, with 6 bases between. The CDR3 consists of 10 residues. Germline lookup yields CDR1 SQVTM and CDR2 ANQGSEA. The CDR3 region has the DNA TGCAGCGGATCTAACAATGAGCAGTTCTTC. Its translation: CSGSNNEQFF.

This clone has just a few counts. The gene calls are TRBV5-4 and TRBJ2-2, with D perhaps TRBD1 (6 bases). Trimming removed 5 bases from V and 4 bases from J, with 21 bases in between. CDR1 SGHNT and CDR2 YYREEE come from the germline V gene (reference sequence). CDR3 length: 17 amino acids. Here the CDR3 DNA reads TGTGCCAGCAGTTTACCCCCACAGGGTATAAGCACCGGGGAGCTGTTTTTT. This translates into CASSLPPQGISTGELFF.

As concerns this clone: A read error may account for a junction end that differs from germline. The chain employs TRBV7-7 and TRBJ2-5; a possible D gene is TRBD2 (7 bases). Germline CDR1 is SSHAT and CDR2 is FNYEAQ (reference sequence). CDR3 length: 13 residues. The CDR3, as DNA: TGTGCTAGCAGCTTAGGGGGGGTAGAGACCCAGTACTTC. Its protein product is CASSLGGVETQYF.

The chain is built from TRBV29-1 and TRBJ2-5; D is unresolved. Germline CDR1 and CDR2: SQVTM and ANQGSEA. The CDR3 totals 13 residues. The germline V and J ends were trimmed by 5 bases and 4 bases, with 14 bases remaining between them. The CDR3 region is CSVLTGMGETQYF. The CDR3 nucleotides are TGCAGCGTTTTGACGGGTATGGGAGAGACCCAGTACTTC. Together with reference TRBV29-1 and TRBJ2-5, the CDR3 gives the full variable domain: SAVISQKPSRDICQRGTSLTIQCQVDSQVTMMFWYRQQPGQSLTLIATANQGSEATYESGFVIDKFPISRPNLTFSTLTVSNMSPEDSSIYLCSVLTGMGETQYFGPGTRLLVL.

This chain connects TRBV29-1 to TRBJ2-7, with 8 bases fitting TRBD1. The CDR3 spans 16 residues. Germline loops: CDR1 SQVTM, CDR2 ANQGSEA. V lost 0 bases, J lost 9 bases, and 16 bases stayed unmatched. CDR3 nucleotide sequence: TGCAGCGTTGAAGATTTGGGACAGGACACCTACGAAGGGCAGTACTTC. Translation gives CSVEDLGQDTYEGQYF.

The rearrangement links TRBV19 to TRBJ1-6; D might be TRBD1 (6 bases). The CDR3 is 13 residues long. V lost 4 bases, J lost 10 bases, and 11 bases lay in between. The germline V gene encodes CDR1 LNHDA and CDR2 SQIVND (reference sequence). The CDR3 nucleotides read TGTGCCAGTAGTACAGGGGATGCCTCACCCCTCCACTTT. Amino acid sequence: CASSTGDASPLHF.

The chain uses TRBV6-6 and TRBJ2-1, with D possibly being TRBD1 (5 bases). CDR3 length equals 15 residues. Germline V gene lookup returns CDR1 MNHNY and CDR2 SVGAGI (reference sequence). V was trimmed by 0 bases and J by 7 bases, leaving 13 bases between them. The CDR3: CASSYSDMGINEQFF. CDR3 nucleotide sequence: TGTGCCAGCAGTTACTCGGACATGGGTATTAATGAGCAGTTCTTC.

The chain has TRBV6-1 and TRBJ2-6; D perhaps matches TRBD1 (5 bases). CDR1 is MNHNS and CDR2 is SASEGT in the germline V gene. The V end lost 2 bases, the J end lost 0 bases, and 8 bases lay between the germline ends. The CDR3 contains 16 residues. The CDR3 is CASSEPRASGANVLTF. CDR3 nucleotide sequence: TGTGCCAGCAGTGAACCCAGGGCCTCTGGGGCCAACGTCCTGACTTTC.

The chain recombines TRBV6-5 with TRBJ1-1; the match to TRBD1 covers 7 bases. V shed 9 bases, J shed 4 bases, and the junction held 8 bases outside the gene matches. The CDR3 extends over 13 amino acids. Germline assignment: CDR1 MNHEY and CDR2 SVGAGI. The DNA of the CDR3 is TGTGCCAGTCGGTTCTACAGGGGCACTGAAGCTTTCTTT. It codes for CASRFYRGTEAFF.

This clone was seen more than once but under ten times. V usage is TRBV14 and J usage is TRBJ2-1; 13 bases are shared with TRBD2. This CDR3 is built from 20 residues. Germline CDR1 reads SGHDN; CDR2 reads FVKESK. V lost 0 bases to trimming and J lost 2 bases; unmatched junction nucleotides: 10. The CDR3 here is CASSQDATSGGALTYNEQFF. Written as DNA, the CDR3 is TGTGCCAGCAGCCAAGATGCCACTAGCGGGGGGGCTCTGACCTACAATGAGCAGTTCTTC.